One and the same sample provided the 5 T cell receptor beta chains below, sequenced in a study of blood T cell repertoires in COVID-19. Sequencing used immunoSEQ multiplex PCR; TCRdb keeps in-frame clones, though not all of them. The table includes hundreds of thousands of clones, more than 70% detected once. Sequencing input: peripheral blood. These receptors were collected from a woman younger than 45 with COVID-19, enrolled during active disease.

This chain links TRBV4-3 with TRBJ2-3; 11 bases fit TRBD2. Trimming cost V 4 bases and J 0 bases; bases outside gene matches: 3. CDR1 and CDR2 (germline): LGHNA, YSLEER. This CDR3 region has 16 residues. The CDR3 sequence: CASSLGLAESTDTQYF. The DNA for the CDR3 is TGCGCCAGCAGCCTGGGACTAGCGGAAAGCACAGATACGCAGTATTTT.

The CDR3 coding sequence is TGTGCCAGCAGCTTAGAGCTAGCGGACACAGATACGCAGTATTTT. It yields the protein CASSLELADTDTQYF. V is TRBV11-2 and J is TRBJ2-3, with 7 bases matching TRBD2. In germline, CDR1 is SGHAT, CDR2 FQNNGV. After removal of 0 bases from V and 2 bases from J, the junction contained 2 bases not matched to a gene. The CDR3 has 15 amino acids.

The chain has TRBV6-2 or TRBV6-3 and TRBJ2-3; maybe TRBD2 (6 bases). CDR1 and CDR2 from the germline V gene are MNHEY and SVGEGT. The CDR3 is made up of 13 amino acids. V was trimmed by 5 bases and J by 5 bases, leaving 11 bases between them. The CDR3 region is CASSALARDTQYF. DNA for the CDR3: TGTGCCAGCAGTGCCCTAGCGCGAGATACGCAGTATTTT.

V is TRBV28 and J is TRBJ2-7, with 15 bases lining up with TRBD2. The V gene end was trimmed by 5 bases and the J gene end by 1 base; junction bases not matched to a gene: 6. The CDR3 contains 17 residues. The V gene's germline CDR1 is MDHEN and CDR2 SYDVKM. The CDR3 here is CASSPRTSGRDSYEQYV. The CDR3 bases are TGTGCCAGCAGTCCGAGGACTAGCGGGAGGGATTCCTACGAGCAGTACGTC.

The rearrangement uses TRBV4-3 and TRBJ2-5; maybe TRBD1 (5 bases). V lost 0 bases and J 7 bases, leaving 15 bases between the germline ends. CDR3 size: 15 residues. The V gene's germline CDR1 is LGHNA and CDR2 YSLEER. The chain's CDR3 is CASSQDRVAPGTQYF. The DNA for the CDR3 is TGCGCCAGCAGCCAAGACAGGGTGGCCCCGGGGACCCAGTACTTC.